Below are 28 T cell receptor beta chains sequenced from a single sample in a study of T cell responses to AZD1222 COVID-19 vaccine. Repertoires were generated with immunoSEQ multiplex PCR, while TCRdb's copy carries only in-frame clones and drops some. The sample records about 70,000 clones, around 84% being singletons. Sequencing was performed on peripheral blood, taken on day 0 of AZD1222 vaccination. The receptors stem from an adult in good health.

The chain uses TRBV2 and TRBJ1-2; possible D gene TRBD1, 5 bases. The germline CDR1 and CDR2 sequences are SNHLY and FYNNEI. The CDR3 consists of 13 residues. Trimming stripped 2 bases from V and 8 bases from J, with 12 bases between. CDR3 in DNA: TGTGCCAGCAGTGAAACAGGTTCGGTCGGCTACACCTTC. Amino acids: CASSETGSVGYTF.

The V and J genes are TRBV18 and TRBJ2-5, with 14 bases identical to TRBD2. The CDR3 is 17 amino acids. Germline CDR1 KGHSH, CDR2 LQKENI. V shed 3 bases and J 4 bases; nucleotides not matched to a gene: 7. The CDR3 region is CASSPGLAGGLGETQYF. The CDR3 DNA reads as TGTGCCAGCTCACCTGGACTAGCGGGGGGACTGGGAGAGACCCAGTACTTC. The variable domain in full, completed from reference TRBV18 and TRBJ2-5, reads NAGVMQNPRHLVRRRGQEARLRCSPMKGHSHVYWYRQLPEEGLKFMVYLQKENIIDESGMPKERFSAEFPKEGPSILRIQQVVRGDSAAYFCASSPGLAGGLGETQYFGPGTRLLVL.

The J gene is TRBJ2-6, the V gene TRBV2; D uncertain. The germline V and J ends were trimmed by 5 bases and 0 bases, with 14 bases remaining between them. Germline V gene sequence: CDR1 SNHLY, CDR2 FYNNEI. The CDR3 has 17 residues. The CDR3 region has the DNA TGTGCCAGCAGTTTAGCCGAACCGCGCTCTGGGGCCAACGTCCTGACTTTC. Protein product: CASSLAEPRSGANVLTF.

The V gene is TRBV5-4, the J gene TRBJ1-4, with D perhaps matching TRBD1 (5 bases). V was cut by 4 bases and J by 6 bases, with 16 bases left in between. From germline, CDR1 is SGHNT and CDR2 YYREEE (reference sequence). The CDR3 has 15 amino acids. The CDR3, as DNA: TGTGCCAGCAGCCCAGCCGCGGGGCTCCATGAAAAACTGTTTTTT. It translates to CASSPAAGLHEKLFF.

The V gene is TRBV4-2, the J gene TRBJ2-3; D is perhaps TRBD1 or TRBD2 (5 bases each). Trimming took 0 bases from V and 1 from J, leaving 11 bases between them. The germline V gene encodes CDR1 LGHNA and CDR2 YNFKEQ. This CDR3 has 16 residues. The CDR3 is CASSQDRGSGTDTQYF. CDR3 in DNA: TGTGCCAGCAGCCAAGATCGGGGCTCCGGCACAGATACGCAGTATTTT.

As for this clone: This sample includes further DNA sequences coding for the same CDR3. The gene calls are TRBV4-1 and TRBJ1-1; D gene unclear. This CDR3 region has 15 residues. Trimming removed 3 bases at V and 0 bases at J, with 11 bases between. Germline V gives CDR1 MGHRA, CDR2 YSYEKL. CDR3 in DNA: TGCGCCAGCAGCCACCCCGGCTATATGAACACTGAAGCTTTCTTT. Amino acids: CASSHPGYMNTEAFF.

The V and J genes are TRBV11-2 and TRBJ1-2; D uncertain. Trimming removed 2 bases from V and 2 bases from J, with 0 bases in between. This CDR3 is built from 11 residues. CDR1 SGHAT and CDR2 FQNNGV come from the germline V gene. The chain's CDR3 is CASSLNYGYTF. The DNA for the CDR3 is TGTGCCAGCAGCTTAAACTATGGCTACACCTTC.

The rearrangement links TRBV3-1 (or the pseudogene TRBV3-2) to TRBJ1-4; possibly TRBD1 for D (5 bases). Germline V gene data show CDR1 as LGHDT and CDR2 as YNNKEL (reference sequence). The ends were cut back, 7 bases at V and 3 bases at J, with 27 bases in the middle. There are 19 residues in the CDR3. The CDR3 spells CASKRNRSWCLDANEKLFF. As DNA, the CDR3 is TGTGCCAGCAAAAGAAACAGGTCTTGGTGTCTCGATGCTAATGAAAAACTGTTTTTT.

This rearrangement joins TRBV18 to TRBJ1-6, with a possible D match to TRBD1 (5 bases). Germline-derived CDR1 and CDR2 are KGHSH and LQKENI. V gave up 1 base and J gave up 5 bases, with 9 bases separating them. The CDR3 covers 15 residues. The CDR3 DNA sequence: TGTGCCAGCTCACCACTAAGGGGTAATAATTCACCCCTCCACTTT. This gives the protein CASSPLRGNNSPLHF.

The chain recombines TRBV27 with TRBJ1-1; D uncertain. Germline V lookup: CDR1 MNHEY, CDR2 SMNVEV (reference sequence). Trimming removed 6 bases at V and 1 base at J, with 6 bases between. This CDR3 spans 12 amino acids. CDR3 in amino acids: CASRRKNTEAFF. The CDR3 region has the DNA TGTGCCAGCAGGCGGAAGAACACTGAAGCTTTCTTT.

The rearrangement links TRBV28 to TRBJ1-5; D gene uncertain. Germline assignment: CDR1 MDHEN and CDR2 SYDVKM. The CDR3 is 14 amino acids. V was pared by 5 bases and J by 2 bases, with 10 bases between. As DNA, the CDR3 is TGTGCCAGCAGTCATCCGTGGGGCAATCAGCCCCAGCATTTT. Amino acids: CASSHPWGNQPQHF.

This rearrangement joins TRBV10-3 to TRBJ2-7; no clear D. From germline, CDR1 is ENHRY and CDR2 SYGVKD. Trimming removed 0 bases at V and 7 bases at J, with 16 bases between. This CDR3 is built from 15 residues. CDR3 DNA: TGTGCCATCAGTGAGTCGAAGGACGGGCAGGCGGAGCAGTACTTC. Amino acids: CAISESKDGQAEQYF.

The V gene is TRBV4-1, the J gene TRBJ1-5; D gene unclear. The CDR3 spans 15 residues. Trimming pared 1 base from V and 4 bases from J, leaving 11 bases between. CDR1 and CDR2 (germline): MGHRA, YSYEKL. CDR3 in DNA: TGCGCCAGCAGCCAAGGACACGGTTGGAATCAGCCCCAGCATTTT. This sequence encodes CASSQGHGWNQPQHF.

This clone was picked up one time. The CDR3 DNA follows: TGTGCCAGCAGCGTGACAGGGACATCCTACGAGCAGTACTTC. This codes for CASSVTGTSYEQYF. The chain uses TRBV5-5 and TRBJ2-7, with TRBD1 matching over 7 bases. The V segment lost 4 bases and the J segment 1 base; nucleotides outside the gene matches: 5. Germline CDR1 is SGHKS and CDR2 is YYEKEE (reference sequence). There are 14 residues in the CDR3. Variable domain in full (rest from reference TRBV5-5 and TRBJ2-7): DAGVTQSPTHLIKTRGQQVTLRCSPISGHKSVSWYQQVLGQGPQFIFQYYEKEERGRGNFPDRFSARQFPNYSSELNVNALLLGDSALYLCASSVTGTSYEQYFGPGTRLTVT.

This chain uses TRBV5-1 with TRBJ1-4; TRBD1 is a possible D gene (5 bases). The CDR3 sequence is 14 residues long. Trimming removed 0 bases at V and 6 bases at J, with 9 bases between. Germline V lookup: CDR1 SGHRS, CDR2 YFSETQ. CDR3 in amino acids: CASSLAEGHEKLFF. The CDR3 DNA follows: TGCGCCAGCAGCTTGGCGGAGGGGCATGAAAAACTGTTTTTT.

The chain joins TRBV28 to TRBJ1-5; 8 bases align to TRBD1. The length of the CDR3 is 16 residues. Germline trimming cut 5 bases from V and 3 bases from J; bases unmatched to any gene: 9. Germline V lookup: CDR1 MDHEN, CDR2 SYDVKM. CDR3 sequence: CASSTLGTGFNQPQHF. The CDR3 coding sequence is TGTGCCAGCAGTACCCTCGGGACAGGCTTCAATCAGCCCCAGCATTTT.

This clone was seen only a few times. The chain combines TRBV10-3 with TRBJ2-2; 10 bases agree with TRBD1. The ends lost 5 bases at V and 4 bases at J; junction bases unmatched: 10. The CDR3 totals 17 residues. In germline, CDR1 is ENHRY, CDR2 SYGVKD. CDR3 nucleotide sequence: TGTGCCATCAGTACTTCGACAGGGGGCCTCAGCACCGGGGAGCTGTTTTTT. This codes for CAISTSTGGLSTGELFF.

This clone was counted a single time. The chain has TRBV5-1 and TRBJ2-3, with a possible D match to TRBD2 (5 bases). V was cut by 3 bases and J by 2 bases, with 13 bases left in between. Germline loops: CDR1 SGHRS, CDR2 YFSETQ. This CDR3 is 15 amino acids long. This chain's CDR3 is CASSSGLLDTDTQYF. For the CDR3, the DNA is TGCGCCAGCAGCTCAGGACTTTTAGACACAGATACGCAGTATTTT.

This chain uses TRBV5-1 with TRBJ2-5, with 9 nucleotides matching TRBD2. Germline CDR1 reads SGHRS; CDR2 reads YFSETQ. With 2 bases clipped from V and 2 bases from J, the junction kept 7 bases outside the gene matches. The CDR3 is made up of 16 amino acids. The CDR3 region is CASSFQAGGTQETQYF. CDR3 bases: TGCGCCAGCAGCTTCCAAGCGGGGGGCACACAAGAGACCCAGTACTTC.

In this sample, this clone turned up once. The junction differs from germline at one of its ends, possibly a read error. The genes are TRBV6-1 and TRBJ1-5, with a possible D match to TRBD1 (5 bases). The germline CDR1 and CDR2 sequences are MNHNS and SASEGT. This CDR3 is 13 amino acids long. This CDR3 reads CASGDSSNQPQHF. The CDR3 DNA reads TGTGCCAGCGGTGACAGTAGCAATCAGCCCCAGCATTTT.

This clone appeared a single time. The chain carries TRBV28 and TRBJ1-2, with D unresolved. The germline gives CDR1 MDHEN, CDR2 SYDVKM. The CDR3 runs 11 residues. V was cut by 4 bases and J by 10 bases, with 10 bases left in between. CDR3 bases: TGTGCCAGCAGTTCCGCTAGAGACTACACCTTC. This sequence encodes CASSSARDYTF.

The V call is TRBV19, the J call TRBJ1-1, with D unclear. V was shortened by 10 bases and J by 0 bases, with 15 bases between the two germline ends. This CDR3 has 14 amino acids. Germline assignment: CDR1 LNHDA and CDR2 SQIVND (reference sequence). The CDR3 reads CATKLEGLNTEAFF. The CDR3 bases are TGTGCCACAAAGCTCGAAGGTTTGAACACTGAAGCTTTCTTT.

This sequence joins TRBV14 and TRBJ1-2, with D unresolved. Per germline, CDR1 SGHDN and CDR2 FVKESK. This CDR3 is built from 15 residues. Trimming took off 0 bases at V and 8 bases at J, with 16 bases between the two ends. The CDR3 DNA reads as TGTGCCAGCAGCCAAGATCTACGCGGGTCTGGGGGCTACACCTTC. This encodes CASSQDLRGSGGYTF.

The rearrangement uses TRBV28 and TRBJ2-2; no clear D gene. The CDR3 extends over 12 amino acids. The ends were cut back, 7 bases at V and 0 bases at J, with 3 bases in the middle. The germline V gene encodes CDR1 MDHEN and CDR2 SYDVKM. The CDR3 DNA reads as TGTGCCAGCATCCCGAACACCGGGGAGCTGTTTTTT. Protein sequence: CASIPNTGELFF.

The chain uses TRBV28 and TRBJ1-2; tentatively, D is TRBD1 (6 bases). V shed 10 bases and J shed 0 bases, with 12 bases lying between them. Germline lookup yields CDR1 MDHEN and CDR2 SYDVKM. CDR3 length: 13 residues. The CDR3 bases are TGTGCCACCAGGGGTACTACTAACTATGGCTACACCTTC. It translates to CATRGTTNYGYTF.

The genes are TRBV5-4 and TRBJ2-1; a possible D gene is TRBD1 (6 bases). CDR3 size: 15 residues. From germline, CDR1 is SGHNT and CDR2 YYREEE (reference sequence). V lost 6 bases and J 8 bases, leaving 21 bases between the germline ends. In DNA form, the CDR3 reads TGTGCCAGCACCCACGGACAGACTTCAATGGATGAGCAGTTCTTC. It is translated as CASTHGQTSMDEQFF. The variable domain in full, completed from reference TRBV5-4 and TRBJ2-1, reads ETGVTQSPTHLIKTRGQQVTLRCSSQSGHNTVSWYQQALGQGPQFIFQYYREEENGRGNFPPRFSGLQFPNYSSELNVNALELDDSALYLCASTHGQTSMDEQFFGPGTRLTVL.

J is TRBJ1-1 and V is TRBV9; tentatively, D is TRBD1 (5 bases). The ends were cut back, 0 bases at V and 5 bases at J, with 11 bases in the middle. Germline CDR1 SGDLS, CDR2 YYNGEE. The CDR3 runs to 14 residues. CDR3 DNA sequence: TGTGCCAGCAGCGTAGCTCCCAGGGATACTGAAGCTTTCTTT. Translated, it gives CASSVAPRDTEAFF. The full variable domain, rest sourced from reference TRBV9 and TRBJ1-1, is DSGVTQTPKHLITATGQRVTLRCSPRSGDLSVYWYQQSLDQGLQFLIQYYNGEERAKGNILERFSAQQFPDLHSELNLSSLELGDSALYFCASSVAPRDTEAFFGQGTRLTVV.

The chain links TRBV29-1 to TRBJ1-1, with D tentatively TRBD1 (6 bases). This CDR3 comprises 14 residues. Germline-derived CDR1 and CDR2 are SQVTM and ANQGSEA. V gave up 5 bases and J gave up 5 bases, with 18 bases separating them. The CDR3 sequence: CSVLTTGIGTEAFF. CDR3 bases: TGCAGCGTTTTAACTACAGGGATCGGAACTGAAGCTTTCTTT.